This T cell receptor (beta chain) was identified in a study of cytomegalovirus exposure and HLA in healthy donors. Study results and caveats: Presence/absence results assume similar sequencing depth per donor, which may not hold. It was only CMV serostatus that was available as immune exposure information.

In the PCR, 60 Vbeta and 13 Jbeta primers were used. Only in-frame clones appear in the TCRdb table, and some are missing; sequencing was by immunoSEQ multiplex PCR. The sample holds over 110,000 clones; roughly 80% are singletons and the top ten take approximately 8.8%. Concerning this clone: Its antigen is undetermined.

V lost 4 bases and J lost 3; bases outside the gene matches: 8. The germline V gene has CDR1 LNHDA and CDR2 SQIVND (reference sequence). This CDR3 is built from 15 residues. The chain couples TRBV19 to TRBJ2-5; 7 nucleotides line up with TRBD2. The receptor was isolated from a woman between 50 and 59 years old in good health and CMV-seropositive. The source material was PBMCs. The CDR3 region is CASSTAGTNEETQYF. The CDR3 nucleotides are TGTGCCAGTAGTACCGCTGGGACTAACGAAGAGACCCAGTACTTC. Full variable domain (missing parts from reference TRBV19 and TRBJ2-5): DGGITQSPKYLFRKEGQNVTLSCEQNLNHDAMYWYRQDPGQGLRLIYYSQIVNDFQKGDIAEGYSVSREKKESFPLTVTSAQKNPTAFYLCASSTAGTNEETQYFGPGTRLLVL.